This T cell receptor (beta chain) was captured in a study of regulatory T cells in long-lasting Graves disease. This clonotype was counted between two and nine times. Time point described: newly diagnosed GD, antithyroid drugs for less than 3 months. PBMC-extracted RNA yielded the TCR library. According to the study, TCR beta libraries were built with iRepertoire HTBI primers and CDR3-region Arm-PCR. Via MiXCR, TCRdb re-called the multiplex PCR reads, giving one row per CDR3 protein. This table has fewer than 500,000 distinct CDR3 sequences, about 16% appearing once. V was pared by 4 bases and J by 2 bases, with 12 bases between. This CDR3 comprises 15 residues. The germline V gene has CDR1 MNHEY and CDR2 SMNVEV (reference sequence). This sample also belongs to another study, concerning T cells in Graves' hyperthyroidism and ophthalmopathy.

This receptor was obtained from a man aged 40-49 years with Graves disease. This specimen was peripheral blood mononuclear cells (PBMCs), taken at new diagnosis, from a patient treated with antithyroid drugs. The J gene is TRBJ2-1, the V gene TRBV27; D not certain. DNA of the CDR3: TGTGCCAGCAGTTCCAAAAAGGCCCCCTACAATGAGCAGTTCTTC. This encodes CASSSKKAPYNEQFF.